These T cell receptor beta chains were read from a single sample in a study of T cell clones after liver transplantation. The protocol was immunoSEQ multiplex PCR, while the TCRdb copy is restricted to in-frame clones and leaves out a portion. The sample has about 45,000 clones, more than 70% seen once. Sequenced material: CD4+ T cells from blood, taken 24 months after liver transplant. The receptor set was obtained from a human patient who received a liver transplant. A share of the T cells may be of graft donor origin. CDR3s leave out the opening cysteine and the closing phenylalanine or tryptophan. The size of a clone is reported for some rows only, either as once, few or many, or as a class for expanded clones.

V gene	clone size	J gene	CDR3 protein
TRBV7-2	.	TRBJ2-2	ASSSGPNTGELF
TRBV2	.	TRBJ1-5	ASSDTGYQPQH
TRBV9	.	TRBJ1-1	ASSGGSVNTEAF
TRBV28	.	TRBJ1-1	ASSWTYTEAF
TRBV7-2	.	TRBJ2-5	ASSLAARGLAAQTQY
TRBV4-3	.	TRBJ2-1	ASSLGLAGGNEQF
TRBV11-2	once	TRBJ1-5	ASSLAGMRNQPQH
TRBV19	.	TRBJ1-2	ASRKGRNYGYT
TRBV2	.	TRBJ2-4	ASSPYSKNIQY
TRBV10-2	.	TRBJ1-2	ASSGGRNYGYT
TRBV25-1	.	TRBJ1-3	ASSGKFGTGGTIY
TRBV9	.	TRBJ2-2	ASSAPGVNTGELF
TRBV10-1	.	TRBJ2-5	ASSDSVETQY
TRBV6-6	.	.	ASRLHRDNPYEQY
TRBV5-1	.	TRBJ2-7	ASSQPGQGAYEQY
TRBV18	.	TRBJ2-6	ASSPEVGSSGANVLT
TRBV18	.	TRBJ2-2	ASSPAEGATGELF
TRBV28	.	TRBJ2-5	ASSPRSGTSGTQETQY
TRBV7-9	once	TRBJ2-1	ASSLWAPGQGGNEQF
TRBV19	.	TRBJ1-3	ARGKLSRRVY
TRBV28	.	TRBJ2-1	ASSLWGSQDNEQF
TRBV30	.	TRBJ1-5	AWSFRQGDQPQH
TRBV7-2	.	TRBJ1-1	ASSLLWLNTEAF
TRBV4-2	.	TRBJ2-1	ASSQDGTSGYNEQF
TRBV30	once	TRBJ2-1	AWSSGTGLVQF
TRBV4-1	.	TRBJ1-5	ASSQGQGNQPQH
TRBV28	.	TRBJ2-1	ASSFGDRNEQF
TRBV5-4	.	TRBJ2-5	ASSPRGRQETQY
TRBV9	.	TRBJ2-1	ASSPGLAGGEQF
TRBV10-3	.	TRBJ2-1	AIRRGAGGPQGGNEQF
TRBV9	.	TRBJ1-2	ASSAPQGADGYT
TRBV6-5	.	TRBJ2-7	ASSYGLANEQY
TRBV19	.	TRBJ1-1	ASSSQLMNTEAF
TRBV6-1	.	TRBJ2-1	ASGSGGSQNEQF
TRBV7-2	.	TRBJ2-3	ASSLGLGSRTDTQY
TRBV27	.	TRBJ1-2	ASSLSNSLRDYGYT
TRBV5-1	few	TRBJ2-7	ASSLVQSNPLMEQY
TRBV19	.	TRBJ2-5	ASSPGTSFQETQY
TRBV5-1	.	TRBJ2-7	ASYSGITYEQY
TRBV21-1	once	TRBJ1-5	ASSKVWARGPVNSNQPQH
TRBV7-3	few	TRBJ2-7	ASSLDGTGLYEQY
TRBV10-2	.	TRBJ1-5	ASRHSYSNQPQH
TRBV7-9	.	TRBJ1-1	ASSLTGSGTEAF
TRBV5-4	.	TRBJ2-6	ASSFPSSGANVLT
TRBV19	.	TRBJ2-1	ASSIFRDLTNNEQF